This paragraph covers one T cell receptor (beta chain) sequence. The germline V gene encodes CDR1 MNHNY and CDR2 SVGAGI (reference sequence). The V and J ends lost 4 bases and 4 bases, in that order; junction bases with no gene match: 4. This CDR3 contains 16 residues. The sample originates from a study of lymphopenia after photon versus proton radiotherapy. This table comes from immunoSEQ multiplex PCR, and its TCRdb copy is limited to in-frame clones, with some not included. Here the sample spans about 160,000 clones, approximately 90% being singletons. This sequence was found in a man aged 45-60 years with gastric cancer. Source: peripheral blood, taken from a patient treated with photon-based radiotherapy. V usage is TRBV6-6 and J usage is TRBJ2-1, with 13 bases aligning to TRBD2. As DNA, the CDR3 is TGTGCCAGCAGTTGGGGACTAGCGGGAAGGTACAATGAGCAGTTCTTC. The encoded protein is CASSWGLAGRYNEQFF.